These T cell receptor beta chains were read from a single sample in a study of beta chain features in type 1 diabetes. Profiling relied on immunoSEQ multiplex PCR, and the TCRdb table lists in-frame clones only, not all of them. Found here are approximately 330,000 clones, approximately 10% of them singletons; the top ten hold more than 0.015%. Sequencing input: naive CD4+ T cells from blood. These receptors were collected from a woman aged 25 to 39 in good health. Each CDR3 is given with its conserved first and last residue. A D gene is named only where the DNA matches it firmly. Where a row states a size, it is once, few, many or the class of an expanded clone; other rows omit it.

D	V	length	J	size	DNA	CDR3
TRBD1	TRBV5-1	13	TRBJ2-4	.	TGCGCCAGCAGTTTGACAGGGGTGAACATTCAGTACTTC	CASSLTGVNIQYF
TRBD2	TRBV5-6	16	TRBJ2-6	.	TGTGCCAGCAGCTTGGCGGGGGGCTCTGGGGCCAACGTCCTGACTTTC	CASSLAGGSGANVLTF
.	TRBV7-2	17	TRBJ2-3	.	TGTGCCAGCAGCTTAGGAATGGGCGGGCTTAGCACAGATACGCAGTATTTT	CASSLGMGGLSTDTQYF
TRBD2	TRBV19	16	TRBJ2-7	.	TGTGCCAGTAGTATAGACGGGACTAGCGTTTCCTACGAGCAGTACTTC	CASSIDGTSVSYEQYF
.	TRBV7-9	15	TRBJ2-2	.	TGTGCCAGCAGCTATTTGGGAGAGGACACCGGGGAGCTGTTTTTT	CASSYLGEDTGELFF
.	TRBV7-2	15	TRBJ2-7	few	TGTGCCAGCAGCTTAGCGGACAGCTACTCCTACGAGCAGTACTTC	CASSLADSYSYEQYF
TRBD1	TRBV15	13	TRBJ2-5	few	TGTGCCACCAGAGTACAGGGGATCGAGACCCAGTACTTC	CATRVQGIETQYF
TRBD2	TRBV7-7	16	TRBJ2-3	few	TGTGCTAGCAGCCAAGGACTAGCGGGAGGCACAGATACGCAGTATTTT	CASSQGLAGGTDTQYF
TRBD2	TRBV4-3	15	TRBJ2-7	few	TGCGCCAGCAGCCGTCTAGCGGGAGGTACCTACGAGCAGTACTTC	CASSRLAGGTYEQYF
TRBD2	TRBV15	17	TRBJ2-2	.	TGTGCCACCAGCCCACACCGACTAGCGGGAGAACCCGGGGAGCTGTTTTTT	CATSPHRLAGEPGELFF
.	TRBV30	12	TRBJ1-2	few	TGTGCCTGCCTCCCGAGAACTTTGGGCTACACCTTC	CACLPRTLGYTF
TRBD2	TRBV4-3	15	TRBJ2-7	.	TGCGCCAGCAGTCGCACTAGCGGGGGCTCCTACGAGCAGTACTTC	CASSRTSGGSYEQYF
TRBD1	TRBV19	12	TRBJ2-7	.	TGTGCCACCATATCAGGGGGTAACGAGCAGTACTTC	CATISGGNEQYF
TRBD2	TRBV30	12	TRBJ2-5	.	TGTGCCTGGAGAACTAGCGGGGAGACCCAGTACTTC	CAWRTSGETQYF
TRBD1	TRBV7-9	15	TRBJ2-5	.	TGTGCCAGCAGCCCTGGAGGGACAGGGGGAGAGACCCAGTACTTC	CASSPGGTGGETQYF
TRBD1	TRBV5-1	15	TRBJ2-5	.	TGCGCCAGCAGCTTGGGGACAGGGGGCATCCAGACCCAGTACTTC	CASSLGTGGIQTQYF
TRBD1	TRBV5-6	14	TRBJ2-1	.	TGTGCCAGCAGGGACAGGGCAAAGAACAATGAGCAGTTCTTC	CASRDRAKNNEQFF
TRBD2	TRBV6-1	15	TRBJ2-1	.	TGTGCCAGCAGCTTGACTAGCCCTAGAGGGAATGAGCAGTTCTTC	CASSLTSPRGNEQFF
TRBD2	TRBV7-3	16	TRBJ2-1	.	TGTGCCAGCAGCCCCTGGGGACTAGCGGGAGGAGCTGAGCAGTTCTTC	CASSPWGLAGGAEQFF
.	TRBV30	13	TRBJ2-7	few	TGTGCCTGGGCGATTCAGGGTAAAGGCGAGCAGTACTTC	CAWAIQGKGEQYF
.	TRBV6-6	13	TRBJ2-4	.	TGTGCCAGCAGTTGGACATCGGAAAACATTCAGTACTTC	CASSWTSENIQYF
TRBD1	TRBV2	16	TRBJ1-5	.	TGTGCCAGCGGACAGACAGGGACGGAGAGCAATCAGCCCCAGCATTTT	CASGQTGTESNQPQHF
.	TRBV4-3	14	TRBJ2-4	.	TGCGCCAGCAGCCAAGATTGGGGGCAGGGGATTCAGTACTTC	CASSQDWGQGIQYF
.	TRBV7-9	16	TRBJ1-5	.	TGTGCCAGCAGCCCCCTGGGGGGTACCCCCAATCAGCCCCAGCATTTT	CASSPLGGTPNQPQHF
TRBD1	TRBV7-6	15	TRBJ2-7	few	TGTGCCAGCAGCGAAAATCAGGGACAGACCTACGAGCAGTACTTC	CASSENQGQTYEQYF
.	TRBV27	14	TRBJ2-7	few	TGTGCCAGCAGTTTAGAGGGAGTGGACTACGAGCAGTACTTC	CASSLEGVDYEQYF
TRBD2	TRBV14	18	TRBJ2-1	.	TGTGCCAGCAGCCAAGGGACTAGCGGGAGGTCCTCCTACAATGAGCAGTTCTTC	CASSQGTSGRSSYNEQFF
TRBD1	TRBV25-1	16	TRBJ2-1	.	TGTGCCAGCAGTGGCCCCGGGACAGGGGGCTACAATGAGCAGTTCTTC	CASSGPGTGGYNEQFF
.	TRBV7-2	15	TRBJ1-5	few	TGTGCCAGCAGGGGACACCCTCGGAGCAATCAGCCCCAGCATTTT	CASRGHPRSNQPQHF
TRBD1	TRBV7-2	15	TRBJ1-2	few	TGTGCCAGCAGCTTTGGAGACAGGGCGAACTATGGCTACACCTTC	CASSFGDRANYGYTF
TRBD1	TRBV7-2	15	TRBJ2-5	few	TGTGCCAGCAGCCCAGGGACAGGCGAACAAGAGACCCAGTACTTC	CASSPGTGEQETQYF